These 9 T cell receptor beta chains came from one sample sequenced in a study of blood T cell repertoires in COVID-19. Sequencing used immunoSEQ multiplex PCR; TCRdb keeps in-frame clones, though not all of them. This repertoire shows approximately 250,000 clones, about 88% found once; its top ten account for over 1.5%. The sequenced material came from peripheral blood. These receptor sequences come from a man under 40 with active or convalescent COVID-19.

J is TRBJ1-5 and V is TRBV11-2; D is unclear. Germline loops: CDR1 SGHAT, CDR2 FQNNGV. This CDR3 has 15 residues. Trimming took 2 bases from V and 0 from J, leaving 8 bases between them. The CDR3 reads CASSLFGGSNQPQHF. As DNA, the CDR3 is TGTGCCAGCAGCTTATTCGGCGGTAGCAATCAGCCCCAGCATTTT.

This chain uses TRBV6-1 with TRBJ1-3, with D possibly matching TRBD1 (6 bases). Germline V CDR1 and CDR2: MNHNS, SASEGT. V was clipped by 2 bases and J by 0 bases, with 14 bases between them. The CDR3 totals 17 residues. CDR3 residues: CASSEFRTDPSGNTIYF. For the CDR3, the DNA is TGTGCCAGCAGTGAATTTAGGACAGACCCCTCTGGAAACACCATATATTTT.

V usage is TRBV4-3 and J usage is TRBJ1-4, with TRBD1 identical over 8 bases. The CDR3 has 21 residues. J was trimmed by 7 bases and V by 2 bases; bases with no gene match: 24. CDR1 is LGHNA and CDR2 is YSLEER in the germline V gene. CDR3 DNA: TGCGCCAGCAGCCAACTGTTTCTGAGAGGAGTGGTCACAGGGGGTGGTGAAAAACTGTTTTTT. It yields the protein CASSQLFLRGVVTGGGEKLFF.

The J gene is TRBJ2-6, the V gene TRBV19; TRBD1 is a possible D gene (6 bases). Per germline, CDR1 LNHDA and CDR2 SQIVND (reference sequence). Deletions cut 5 bases from V and 1 base from J, with 18 bases between. CDR3 length: 18 residues. CDR3 nucleotides: TGTGCCAGTAGTGCCCGGGACACACGTCTTTCTGGGGCCAACGTCCTGACTTTC. Translated, it gives CASSARDTRLSGANVLTF.

The V call is TRBV7-2, the J call TRBJ2-1; the match to TRBD1 covers 9 bases. The CDR3 runs to 15 residues. Trimming removed 3 bases from V and 10 bases from J; junction bases left unmatched: 10. Per germline, CDR1 SGHTA and CDR2 FQGNSA. The CDR3 DNA reads as TGTGCCAGCAGCTTTTTGGGACAGGGCCAGATGGAGCAGTTCTTC. It yields the protein CASSFLGQGQMEQFF.

The gene calls are TRBV4-3 and TRBJ1-1; 8 bases match TRBD1. Germline trimming cut 4 bases from V and 5 bases from J; bases unmatched to any gene: 6. The CDR3 contains 14 residues. The germline CDR1 and CDR2 sequences are LGHNA and YSLEER. The CDR3 sequence: CASSRDRKGTEAFF. CDR3 nucleotide sequence: TGCGCCAGCAGCCGGGACAGGAAGGGAACTGAAGCTTTCTTT.

This clone was detected only once. The chain joins TRBV18 to TRBJ2-3, with D possibly TRBD1 on 6 matching bases. The V and J ends lost 6 bases and 2 bases respectively, with 15 bases between them. The length of the CDR3 is 15 residues. Germline CDR1 reads KGHSH; CDR2 reads LQKENI. CDR3 nucleotide sequence: TGTGCCAGCTCCCTAGGGGGAACTATCACAGATACGCAGTATTTT. As protein: CASSLGGTITDTQYF.

This clone was detected once. V is TRBV30 and J is TRBJ2-3, with TRBD2 identical over 8 bases. V was pared by 3 bases and J by 5 bases, with 1 base of the junction left unmatched. There are 12 residues in the CDR3. Germline CDR1 GTSNPN, CDR2 SVGIG (reference sequence). DNA of the CDR3: TGTGCCTGGAGACGGGGGGGAGATACGCAGTATTTT. The encoded protein is CAWRRGGDTQYF.

The V call is TRBV3-1 (or the pseudogene TRBV3-2), the J call TRBJ1-1; 7 nucleotides agree with TRBD1. The ends lost 1 base at V and 6 bases at J; junction bases unmatched: 8. Germline V gene lookup returns CDR1 LGHDT and CDR2 YNNKEL (reference sequence). This CDR3 has 15 amino acids. The CDR3 DNA follows: TGTGCCAGCAGCCAAGTCACGCACGGACAGGCTGAAGCTTTCTTT. Its translation is CASSQVTHGQAEAFF.